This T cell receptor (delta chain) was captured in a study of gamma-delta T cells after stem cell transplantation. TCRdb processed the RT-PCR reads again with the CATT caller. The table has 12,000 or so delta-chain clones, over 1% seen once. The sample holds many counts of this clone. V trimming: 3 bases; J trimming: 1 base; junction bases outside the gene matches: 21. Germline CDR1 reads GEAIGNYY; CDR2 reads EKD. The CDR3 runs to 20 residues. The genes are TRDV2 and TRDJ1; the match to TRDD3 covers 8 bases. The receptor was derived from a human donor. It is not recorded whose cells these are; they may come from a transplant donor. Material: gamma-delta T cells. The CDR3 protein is CACDPLVGDPRTGGTDKLIF. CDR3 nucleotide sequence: TGTGCCTGTGACCCCTTGGTGGGGGATCCTCGAACAGGTGGCACCGATAAACTCATCTTT.